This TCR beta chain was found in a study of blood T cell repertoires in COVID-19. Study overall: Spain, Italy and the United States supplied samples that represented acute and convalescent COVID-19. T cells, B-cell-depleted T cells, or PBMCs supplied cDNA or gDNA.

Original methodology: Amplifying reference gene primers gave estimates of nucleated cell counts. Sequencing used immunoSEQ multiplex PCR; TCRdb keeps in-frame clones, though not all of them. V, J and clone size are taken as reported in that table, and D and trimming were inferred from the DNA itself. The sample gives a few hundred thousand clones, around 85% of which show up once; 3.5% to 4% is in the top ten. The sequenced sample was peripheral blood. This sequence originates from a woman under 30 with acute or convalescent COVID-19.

The CDR3 spells CASLPLSYEQYF. CDR3 sequence (DNA): TGTGCCAGCCTCCCACTTTCCTACGAGCAGTACTTC. The gene calls are TRBV2 and TRBJ2-7; D not resolved. The CDR3 length is 12 residues. V was cut by 8 bases and J by 1 base, with 9 bases left in between. CDR1 and CDR2 from the germline V gene are SNHLY and FYNNEI.